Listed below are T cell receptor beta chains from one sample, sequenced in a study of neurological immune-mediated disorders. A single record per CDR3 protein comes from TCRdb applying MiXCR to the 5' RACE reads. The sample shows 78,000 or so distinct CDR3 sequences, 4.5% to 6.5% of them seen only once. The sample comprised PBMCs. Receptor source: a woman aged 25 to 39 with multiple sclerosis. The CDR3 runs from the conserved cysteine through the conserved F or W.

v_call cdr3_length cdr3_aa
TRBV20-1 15 CSANWGQGINSPLHF
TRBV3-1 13 CASSQYTNQPQHF
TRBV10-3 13 CAGAGGSNQPQHF
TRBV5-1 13 CASSLGSIETQYF
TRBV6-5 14 CASSYAGINSPLHF
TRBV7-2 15 CASSPGSSYNSPLHF
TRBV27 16 CASSFSPGLYQETQYF
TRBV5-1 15 CASRAMDSNTGELFF
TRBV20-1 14 CSAVRERIYGTQYF
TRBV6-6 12 CASSSPNTEAFF
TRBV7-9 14 CASSSRGGANVLTF
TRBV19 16 CASSIDFVGGDQPQHF
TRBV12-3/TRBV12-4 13 CASSSRTAIEAFF
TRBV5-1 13 CASSLDRNEKLFF
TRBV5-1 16 CASSLLPSQNTGELFF
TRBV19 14 CASSPGQYTDTQYF
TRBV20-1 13 CSATTGYGEKLFF
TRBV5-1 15 CASNPVPGQGGEQFF
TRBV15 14 CATSREPDSNEQFF
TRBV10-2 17 CASSPGFSGEWDNEQFF
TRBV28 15 CASRRKGGDNQPQHF
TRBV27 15 CASSSPRTGVYGYTF
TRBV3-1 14 CASSRSGGTDTQYF
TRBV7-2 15 CASSLQGSSRDEQFF
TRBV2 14 CASSDAGRIYEQYF
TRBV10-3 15 CAISAWQGRDYGYTF
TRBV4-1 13 CASSPSLKETQYF
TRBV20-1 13 CSAKAALYNEQFF
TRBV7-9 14 CASSHGQVYNEQFF
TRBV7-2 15 CASSLAAGFTDTQYF
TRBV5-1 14 CASSLAFISTEAFF
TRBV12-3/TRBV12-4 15 CASSPGTAFNQPQHF
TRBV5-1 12 CASGGQVDGYTF
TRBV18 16 CASSPLTGTGNEKLFF
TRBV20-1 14 CSTVREGWYNEQFF
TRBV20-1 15 CSARDSTGGLYGYTF
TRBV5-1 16 CASSFSRRGVNTEAFF
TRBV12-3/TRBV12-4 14 CASSLQGPPDEQYF
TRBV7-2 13 CASSPYLNTEAFF
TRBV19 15 CASTTGDANTGELFF